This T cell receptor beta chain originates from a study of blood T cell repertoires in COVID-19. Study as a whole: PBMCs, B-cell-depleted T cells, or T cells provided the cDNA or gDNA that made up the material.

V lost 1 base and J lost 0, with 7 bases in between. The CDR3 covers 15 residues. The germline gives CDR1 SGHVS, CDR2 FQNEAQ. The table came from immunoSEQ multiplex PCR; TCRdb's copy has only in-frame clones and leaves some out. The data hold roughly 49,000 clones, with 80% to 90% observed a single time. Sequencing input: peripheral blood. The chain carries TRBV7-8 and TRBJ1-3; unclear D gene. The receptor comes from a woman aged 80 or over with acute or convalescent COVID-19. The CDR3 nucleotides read TGTGCCAGCAGCTTAGTGGAGGTCTCTGGAAACACCATATATTTT. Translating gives CASSLVEVSGNTIYF. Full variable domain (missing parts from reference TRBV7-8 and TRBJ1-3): GAGVSQSPRYKVAKRGQDVALRCDPISGHVSLFWYQQALGQGPEFLTYFQNEAQLDKSGLPSDRFFAERPEGSVSTLKIQRTQQEDSAVYLCASSLVEVSGNTIYFGEGSWLTVV.